This T cell receptor (beta chain) came from a study of cytomegalovirus exposure and HLA in healthy donors. The PCR employed 60 Vbeta primers together with 13 Jbeta primers. Assay used: immunoSEQ multiplex PCR; TCRdb lists only in-frame clones, some missing. Found here are 120,000 or so clones, just over 15% of them singletons; the top ten hold 1.5% to 2%. The germline CDR1 and CDR2 sequences are MNHEY and SMNVEV (reference sequence). This CDR3 has 16 amino acids. J was trimmed by 5 bases and V by 0 bases; bases with no gene match: 8. The source is a young woman in good health and CMV-seronegative. Sequenced input: PBMCs. The J gene is TRBJ2-7, the V gene TRBV27, with 9 positions matching TRBD1. CDR3 nucleotide sequence: TGTGCCAGCAGTTTATCTATAGGGGACAGGGTGAACGAGCAGTACTTC. As protein: CASSLSIGDRVNEQYF.